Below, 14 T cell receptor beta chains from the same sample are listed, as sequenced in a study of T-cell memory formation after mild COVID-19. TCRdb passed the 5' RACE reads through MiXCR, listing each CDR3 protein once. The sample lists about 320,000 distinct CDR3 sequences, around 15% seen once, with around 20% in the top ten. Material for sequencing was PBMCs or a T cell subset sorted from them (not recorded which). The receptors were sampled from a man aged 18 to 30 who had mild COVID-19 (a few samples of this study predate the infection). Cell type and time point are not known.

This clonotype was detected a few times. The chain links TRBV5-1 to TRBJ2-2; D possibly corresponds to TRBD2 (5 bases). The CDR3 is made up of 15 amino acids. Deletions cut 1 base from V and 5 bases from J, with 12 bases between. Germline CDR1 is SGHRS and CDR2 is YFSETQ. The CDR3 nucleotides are TGCGCCAGCAGCTTGAGCACTAGTGAGACCGGGGAGCTGTTTTTT. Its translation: CASSLSTSETGELFF. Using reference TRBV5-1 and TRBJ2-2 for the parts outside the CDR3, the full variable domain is KAGVTQTPRYLIKTRGQQVTLSCSPISGHRSVSWYQQTPGQGLQFLFEYFSETQRNKGNFPGRFSGRQFSNSRSEMNVSTLELGDSALYLCASSLSTSETGELFFGEGSRLTVL.

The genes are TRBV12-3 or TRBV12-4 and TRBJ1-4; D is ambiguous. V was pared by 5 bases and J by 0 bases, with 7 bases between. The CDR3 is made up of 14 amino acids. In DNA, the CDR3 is TGTGCCAGCAGTCTGACTACAACTAATGAAAAACTGTTTTTT. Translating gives CASSLTTTNEKLFF.

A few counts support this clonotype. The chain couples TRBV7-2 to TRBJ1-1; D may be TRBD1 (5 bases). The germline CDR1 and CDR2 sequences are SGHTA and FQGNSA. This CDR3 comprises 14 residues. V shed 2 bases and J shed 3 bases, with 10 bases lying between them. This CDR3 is CASSLFGGDTEAFF. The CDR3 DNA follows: TGTGCCAGCAGCTTATTTGGGGGGGACACTGAAGCTTTCTTT. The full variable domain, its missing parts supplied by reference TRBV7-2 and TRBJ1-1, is GAGVSQSPSNKVTEKGKDVELRCDPISGHTALYWYRQSLGQGLEFLIYFQGNSAPDKSGLPSDRFSAERTGGSVSTLTIQRTQQEDSAVYLCASSLFGGDTEAFFGQGTRLTVV.

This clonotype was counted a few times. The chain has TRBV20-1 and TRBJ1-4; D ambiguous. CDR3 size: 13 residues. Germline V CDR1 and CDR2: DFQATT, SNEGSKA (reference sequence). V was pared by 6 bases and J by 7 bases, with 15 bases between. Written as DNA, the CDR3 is TGCAGTGCCCCCACGAGCAATGGTGAAAAACTGTTTTTT. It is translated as CSAPTSNGEKLFF.

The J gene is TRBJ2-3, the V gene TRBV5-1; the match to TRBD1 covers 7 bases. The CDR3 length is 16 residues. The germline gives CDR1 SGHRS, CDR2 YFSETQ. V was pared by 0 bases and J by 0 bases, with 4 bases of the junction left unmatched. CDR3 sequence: CASSLAQTGSTDTQYF. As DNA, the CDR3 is TGCGCCAGCAGCTTGGCCCAGACAGGGAGCACAGATACGCAGTATTTT.

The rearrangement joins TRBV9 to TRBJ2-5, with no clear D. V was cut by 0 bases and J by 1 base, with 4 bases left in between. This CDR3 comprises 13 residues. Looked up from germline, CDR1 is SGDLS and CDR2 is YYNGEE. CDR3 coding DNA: TGTGCCAGCAGCGTAGGGGCCCAAGAGACCCAGTACTTC. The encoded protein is CASSVGAQETQYF.

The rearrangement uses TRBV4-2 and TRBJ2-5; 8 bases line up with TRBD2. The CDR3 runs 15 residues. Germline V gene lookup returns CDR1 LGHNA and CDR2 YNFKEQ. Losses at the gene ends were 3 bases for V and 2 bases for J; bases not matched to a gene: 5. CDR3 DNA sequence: TGTGCCAGCAGCCACTCGTCGGGGGGGCAAGAGACCCAGTACTTC. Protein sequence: CASSHSSGGQETQYF.

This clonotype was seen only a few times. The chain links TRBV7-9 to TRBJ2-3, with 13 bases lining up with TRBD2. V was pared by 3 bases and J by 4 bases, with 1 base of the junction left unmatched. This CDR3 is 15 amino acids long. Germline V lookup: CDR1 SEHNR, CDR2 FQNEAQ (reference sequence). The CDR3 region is CASSLGTSGADTQYF. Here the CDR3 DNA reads TGTGCCAGCAGCTTGGGGACTAGCGGGGCAGATACGCAGTATTTT. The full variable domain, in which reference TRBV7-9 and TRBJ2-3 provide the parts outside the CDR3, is DTGVSQNPRHKITKRGQNVTFRCDPISEHNRLYWYRQTLGQGPEFLTYFQNEAQLEKSRLLSDRFSAERPKGSFSTLEIQRTEQGDSAMYLCASSLGTSGADTQYFGPGTRLTVL.

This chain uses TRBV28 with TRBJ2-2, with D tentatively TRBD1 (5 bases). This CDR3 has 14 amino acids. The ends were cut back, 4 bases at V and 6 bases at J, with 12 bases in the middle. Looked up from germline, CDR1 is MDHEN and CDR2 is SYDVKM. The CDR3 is CASSYQGNAGELFF. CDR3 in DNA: TGTGCCAGCAGTTATCAGGGAAACGCCGGGGAGCTGTTTTTT.

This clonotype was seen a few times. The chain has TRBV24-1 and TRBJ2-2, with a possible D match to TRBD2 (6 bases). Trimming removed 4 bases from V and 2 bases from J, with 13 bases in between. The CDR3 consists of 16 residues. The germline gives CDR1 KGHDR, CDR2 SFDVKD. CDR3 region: CATSDPGTSNTGELFF. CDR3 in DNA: TGTGCCACCAGTGACCCGGGGACTTCAAACACCGGGGAGCTGTTTTTT.

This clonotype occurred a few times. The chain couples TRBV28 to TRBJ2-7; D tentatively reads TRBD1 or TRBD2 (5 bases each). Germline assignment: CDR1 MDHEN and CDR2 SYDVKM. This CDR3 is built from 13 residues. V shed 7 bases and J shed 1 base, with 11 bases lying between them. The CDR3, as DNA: TGTGCCAGCACCCCGGGGCAGTCCTACGAGCAGTACGTC. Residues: CASTPGQSYEQYV.

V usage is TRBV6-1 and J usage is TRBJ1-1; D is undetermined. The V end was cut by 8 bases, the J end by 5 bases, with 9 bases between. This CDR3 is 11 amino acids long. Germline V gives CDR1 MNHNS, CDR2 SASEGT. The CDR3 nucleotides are TGTGCCAGCCTGAGGAGGACTGAAGCTTTCTTT. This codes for CASLRRTEAFF.

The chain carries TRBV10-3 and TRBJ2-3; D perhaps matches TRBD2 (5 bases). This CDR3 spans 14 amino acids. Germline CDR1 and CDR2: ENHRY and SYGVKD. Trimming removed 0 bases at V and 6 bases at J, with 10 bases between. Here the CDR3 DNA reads TGTGCCATCAGTGAGTCTCACGGGGTGGATACGCAGTATTTT. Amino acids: CAISESHGVDTQYF.

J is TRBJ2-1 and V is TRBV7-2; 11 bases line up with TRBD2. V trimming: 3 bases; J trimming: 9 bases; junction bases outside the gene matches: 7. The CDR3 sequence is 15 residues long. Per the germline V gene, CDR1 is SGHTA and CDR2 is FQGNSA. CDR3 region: CASSLRAGLAGEQFF. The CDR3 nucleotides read TGTGCCAGCAGCTTGAGGGCCGGACTAGCGGGTGAGCAGTTCTTC.